This is a list of T cell receptor beta chains from one sample in a study of blood T cell repertoires in COVID-19. Clones were read by immunoSEQ multiplex PCR, and TCRdb kept only the in-frame ones, dropping some. The sample lists around 160,000 clones, 80% to 90% occurring once. Sequenced: peripheral blood. These receptors came from a man in his sixties with acute or convalescent COVID-19. Both conserved end residues are part of each CDR3. Each record gives: D gene, J gene, V gene, CDR3 protein, CDR3 DNA. D genes are given only for firm matches.

D: -
J: TRBJ2-2
V: TRBV19
CDR3: CAKSGLNTGELFF
DNA: TGTGCCAAGAGCGGGTTAAACACCGGGGAGCTGTTTTTT

D: -
J: TRBJ2-2
V: TRBV3-1/TRBV3-2
CDR3: CASTILRGWLRNTGELFF
DNA: TGTGCCAGCACCATCCTTCGGGGGTGGCTTAGGAACACCGGGGAGCTGTTTTTT

D: -
J: TRBJ1-1
V: TRBV5-1
CDR3: CASTVLPSGTEAFF
DNA: TGCGCCAGCACCGTTCTACCTTCGGGAACTGAAGCTTTCTTT

D: TRBD1
J: TRBJ1-2
V: TRBV5-6
CDR3: CASSQQGAPNYGYTF
DNA: TGTGCCAGCAGCCAACAGGGGGCTCCAAACTATGGCTACACCTTC

D: -
J: TRBJ1-2
V: TRBV25-1
CDR3: CASSGVPGGNYGYTF
DNA: TGTGCCAGCAGCGGTGTTCCGGGGGGTAACTATGGCTACACCTTC

D: -
J: TRBJ1-1
V: TRBV9
CDR3: CASSAQVYGTEAFF
DNA: TGTGCCAGCAGCGCTCAGGTATATGGGACTGAAGCTTTCTTT

D: -
J: TRBJ2-5
V: TRBV3-1/TRBV3-2
CDR3: CASSQNRTKETQYF
DNA: TGTGCCAGCAGCCAAAATCGGACTAAAGAGACCCAGTACTTC

D: -
J: TRBJ1-1
V: TRBV5-1
CDR3: CASSLFTGSNTEAFF
DNA: TGCGCCAGCAGCTTGTTTACGGGGTCGAACACTGAAGCTTTCTTT

D: -
J: TRBJ2-1
V: TRBV7-3
CDR3: CASSLGPNNEQFF
DNA: TGTGCCAGCAGCTTAGGGCCGAACAATGAGCAGTTCTTC

D: TRBD2
J: TRBJ2-1
V: TRBV12-5
CDR3: CASARGLPDNEQFF
DNA: TGTGCTAGTGCTCGGGGACTACCCGACAATGAGCAGTTCTTC

D: TRBD2
J: TRBJ2-5
V: TRBV11-2
CDR3: CASSFGVAGVQETQYF
DNA: TGTGCCAGCAGCTTTGGTGTAGCGGGGGTCCAAGAGACCCAGTACTTC